This T cell receptor beta chain is from a study of blood T cells in healthy people across ages. A second PCR of about 6 to 11 cycles used a sample-barcoded 5' primer and a J-beta primer mix. A template-switch adaptor that had 12 random nucleotides put a tag on each cDNA molecule. Each CDR3 protein is one row after TCRdb ran MiXCR on the 5' RACE reads. The sample carries about 800,000 distinct CDR3 sequences, approximately 25% recorded once. At least 7 million PBMCs were isolated per sample. This clonotype showed up just a few times. The germline V and J ends were trimmed by 4 bases and 11 bases, with 14 bases remaining between them. This CDR3 spans 12 amino acids. The same data also contributed to another study, on T cells of mothers and their children. Per that paper: All RNA that had been extracted was used for cDNA synthesis at roughly 1.6 ug per 15 ul. Similar thymic selection effects on TCR recombination output appear in pairs, both related and unrelated.

The clonotype was recovered from a boy aged 10-17 years in good health. The sequencing sample was made of blood. This chain uses TRBV12-3 or TRBV12-4 with TRBJ2-5; D is possibly TRBD2 (6 bases). The CDR3 sequence: CASSSPGEEQYF. CDR3 in DNA: TGTGCCAGCAGTTCCCCCGGGGAGGAGCAGTACTTC.